This note documents a single T cell receptor (beta chain) sequence. Its specificity is unknown. The data derive from a study of CD8 T cells in Susac syndrome. Roughly 0.45 to 1 ug RNA was reverse transcribed with random hexamers. TCRdb redid the calling of the immunoSEQ multiplex PCR reads with MiXCR, one entry per CDR3 protein. Of fewer than 150,000 distinct CDR3 sequences listed, approximately 93% are singletons. Study observations and caveats: The study conceded that relatively few individuals underwent its TCR sequencing and HLA analysis.

TCR beta from blood CD8+ and CD4+ T cells was sequenced. The patients who served as multiple sclerosis controls were treatment-naive and had stable or active relapsing-remitting disease that fulfilled the revised McDonald criteria. TEMRA cells were enriched by FACS, while CD8+ and CD4+ T cells were obtained through a negative isolation that was performed magnetically. Per the germline V gene, CDR1 is SNHLY and CDR2 is FYNNEI. This CDR3 region has 15 residues. With 6 bases removed from V and 8 bases from J, the gap between germline ends came to 17 bases. This chain connects TRBV2 to TRBJ1-6, with unresolved D. The specimen sequenced was CD4+ T cells from PBMCs. The clonotype originates from a human donor with multiple sclerosis. CDR3 region: CASRMRGSTYSPLHF. The CDR3 coding sequence is TGTGCCAGCAGGATGCGGGGTTCCACGTATTCACCCCTCCACTTT.